The T cell receptor beta chain under discussion was sequenced for a study of blood T cell repertoires in COVID-19. Background on the study: COVID-19 samples from acute and convalescent phases originated in the United States, Italy and Spain.

V lost 3 bases, J lost 9 bases, and 12 bases lay in between. This CDR3 comprises 12 residues. Germline loops: CDR1 LGHDT, CDR2 YNNKEL (reference sequence). The method was immunoSEQ multiplex PCR; TCRdb's version includes in-frame clones alone and lacks a portion of them. The table includes some 150,000 clones, about 87% detected once. The TCR sequence derives from a woman between 50 and 59 years old with active or convalescent COVID-19. The chain joins TRBV3-1 (or the pseudogene TRBV3-2) to TRBJ2-7, with a tentative D call TRBD1 (7 bases). The sequencing sample was made of peripheral blood. DNA of the CDR3: TGTGCCAGCAGCCACAGACAGGGAGGGCAGTACTTC. Protein sequence: CASSHRQGGQYF.